This T cell receptor beta chain is from a study of blood T cell repertoires in COVID-19 (TCRdb year 2020). For the study in its entirety: Samples covering the acute and convalescent phases of COVID-19 were provided by collaborators in the United States, Italy and Spain. The material from the prospective study consisted of cDNA or gDNA derived from T cells, B-cell-depleted T cells, or PBMCs. Deeply sampled blood TCRbeta repertoires from subjects exposed to, actively infected with, or recovered from COVID-19 were included in the dataset. The repertoires were released in a freely available public database intended as a resource for research on the immune response to SARS-CoV-2. The samples were drawn from two sources: the first 160 participants of the ongoing ImmuneRACE study, and some 1,300 subjects contributed by 6 global collaborators. The sample metadata nearly always contained a de-identified subject ID, COVID-19 status, age in years and sex. Where available, HLA class I and class II types were obtained from metadata supplied by the sample provider rather than from assay-based typing. The research as a whole found: The quantity of clinical and demographic metadata differed by source and by participant and was supplied without curation.

Notes on this clone: The antigen it binds to is not known. No base quality information exists; no much larger clone differs at one position.

The germline V gene (reference sequence) supplies CDR1 SGHKS and CDR2 YYEKEE. Its CDR3 holds 13 amino acids, cysteine through phenylalanine. The DNA shown is the 39-base CDR3, in frame from base 1. V drops 0 bases and J drops 3 bases, leaving 7 bases in between. One collaborating source in Seattle enrolled patients while the patients were actively infected and followed the patients over time throughout the course of disease. The collaborating institutions used their own protocols to collect whole blood in K2EDTA tubes. For TCRbeta analysis, collaborators shipped samples in one of three forms: frozen whole blood, isolated PBMCs, or DNA extracted from either of those sample types. TCRbeta CDR3 regions were amplified from genomic DNA by means of the immunoSEQ Assay, a bias-controlled multiplex PCR. From the authors' description of their analysis: The number of nucleated cells in each sample was estimated by amplification of reference gene primers within the assay. To quantify the absolute abundance of each unique TCRbeta CDR3 rearrangement, sequence reads were collapsed and filtered. For each sample, productive Simpson clonality was calculated as the square root of Simpson's diversity index across productive rearrangements. TCRdb holds this immuneACCESS table with in-frame rearrangements only. Some clones are missing; in checked studies, unresolved V genes explain under half, and the rest has no known cause. That table gives V, J and clone size, and the DNA gave D and trimming. The sample table holds 300,000 to 350,000 clones, of which 88% were seen once. Approximately 1.8% of the sample goes to the ten largest clones.

The sample taken for sequencing was peripheral blood. This TCR derives from a woman aged 25 to 39 with COVID-19, enrolled during active disease. This chain joins TRBV5-5 to TRBJ2-7, with TRBD1 as a weak D call on 6 bases. The CDR3 amino acid sequence is: CASSLGGLYEQYF. In nucleotides, the sequence is TGTGCCAGCAGCTTGGGGGGGCTCTACGAGCAGTACTTC.